The clone carrying this T cell receptor (beta chain) came up many times. The antigen is unknown. The sample belongs to a study of CD8 T cells in ankylosing spondylitis. Study-wide results and limits: Typical of ankylosing spondylitis blood, it appeared, was a TCR beta motif of eight highly homologous variants. In reactive arthritis synovial fluid and blood, some motif variants had been reported before.

Each TCR beta library was made by quantitative 5'-RACE that incorporated molecular barcodes. TCRdb passed the 5' RACE reads through MiXCR, listing each CDR3 protein once. The sample contains 750,000 to 850,000 distinct CDR3 sequences, 12% of which appear only once. This clonotype was obtained from a male donor with ankylosing spondylitis. Input material: blood, either unsorted or a sorted T cell fraction (not recorded which).

DNA of the CDR3: TGTGCCAGCAGTTACGGCATTACGAACACCGGGGAGCTGTTTTTT. This gives the protein CASSYGITNTGELFF. The chain joins TRBV6-5 to TRBJ2-2; D gene ambiguous. The CDR3 has 15 residues. The V gene lost 2 bases and the J gene lost 0 bases, with 7 bases spanning the gap. Germline values: CDR1 MNHEY, CDR2 SVGAGI.